A single sample gave rise to the 19 T cell receptor beta chains below, sequenced in a study of blood T cells in healthy people across ages. The second PCR ran roughly 7 to 12 cycles with a sample-barcoded 5' primer and J-beta primers. MiXCR, run by TCRdb on the 5' RACE reads, gives a single entry per CDR3 protein. Here the sample spans some 1.7 million distinct CDR3 sequences, approximately 28% being singletons. Source material: blood. The receptors were gathered from a woman aged 25 to 39 in good health.

In this sample, this clonotype turned up many times. The J gene is TRBJ2-7, the V gene TRBV6-6, with 7 bases lining up with TRBD1. Unmatched junction bases numbered 10, after V lost 4 bases and J lost 4 bases. This CDR3 comprises 15 residues. Germline CDR1 reads MNHNY; CDR2 reads SVGAGI (reference sequence). Here the CDR3 reads CASSSPRGRGYEQYF. DNA for the CDR3: TGTGCCAGCAGTTCCCCCAGGGGGAGAGGGTACGAGCAGTACTTC.

The table lists this clonotype with a few counts. J is TRBJ2-7 and V is TRBV10-2; D uncertain. The CDR3 length is 11 residues. Germline lookup yields CDR1 WSHSY and CDR2 SAAADI. Trimming stripped 5 bases from V and 5 bases from J, with 7 bases between. The CDR3 sequence: CASSRRHEQYF. The CDR3 nucleotides are TGCGCCAGCAGTAGGAGACACGAGCAGTACTTC.

The chain uses TRBV4-3 and TRBJ2-1, with 9 bases fitting TRBD2. There are 16 residues in the CDR3. CDR1 LGHNA and CDR2 YSLEER come from the germline V gene. V shed 1 base and J 3 bases; nucleotides not matched to a gene: 4. The CDR3 DNA follows: TGCGCCAGCAGCCAAGCTAGCGGGGTGGGCTACAATGAGCAGTTCTTC. Translated: CASSQASGVGYNEQFF.

A few counts support this clonotype. The CDR3 loop is CASSFNPGLAGDEQFF. The DNA for the CDR3 is TGTGCCAGCAGCTTCAACCCGGGACTAGCGGGAGATGAGCAGTTCTTC. V and J are TRBV7-2 and TRBJ2-1; 14 bases match TRBD2. Germline trimming cut 3 bases from V and 8 bases from J; bases unmatched to any gene: 6. The V gene's germline CDR1 is SGHTA and CDR2 FQGNSA. This CDR3 is 16 amino acids long.

This clonotype was counted between two and nine times. An end of the junction differs from the germline gene, which may be a read error. Here the CDR3 reads CASSLAQGGGYNEQFF. As DNA, the CDR3 is TGTGCCAGCAGCCTAGCACAGGGAGGGGGCTACAATGAGCAGTTCTTC. The chain combines TRBV7-2 with TRBJ2-1, with D possibly matching TRBD2 (7 bases). This CDR3 has 16 amino acids. CDR1 SGHTA and CDR2 FQGNSA come from the germline V gene.

The chain recombines TRBV29-1 with TRBJ2-5; TRBD1 matches 9 bases. CDR1 is SQVTM and CDR2 is ANQGSEA in the germline V gene. The CDR3 is made up of 13 amino acids. V trimming: 3 bases; J trimming: 4 bases; junction bases outside the gene matches: 3. As DNA, the CDR3 is TGCAGCGTTGAGTTACAGGGGGCAGAGACCCAGTACTTC. It yields the protein CSVELQGAETQYF.

This clonotype was detected only a few times. The V call is TRBV20-1, the J call TRBJ2-1, with D perhaps matching TRBD2 (6 bases). Looked up from germline, CDR1 is DFQATT and CDR2 is SNEGSKA (reference sequence). Trimming cost V 7 bases and J 2 bases, with 12 bases left between them. The length of the CDR3 is 13 residues. Here the CDR3 DNA reads TGCAGTGTCCCGGGACTCCCCTACAATGAGCAGTTCTTC. Translating it yields CSVPGLPYNEQFF.

This clonotype has just a few counts. J is TRBJ2-3 and V is TRBV12-3 or TRBV12-4; the match to TRBD2 covers 8 bases. V shed 7 bases and J 5 bases; nucleotides not matched to a gene: 8. The CDR3 has 14 amino acids. CDR3 loop: CASTPSGSGDTQYF. The CDR3 DNA follows: TGTGCCAGCACCCCAAGCGGGAGCGGAGATACGCAGTATTTT.

V usage is TRBV13 and J usage is TRBJ2-5; 7 nucleotides agree with TRBD1. The CDR3 is 13 residues long. V was clipped by 4 bases and J by 5 bases; unmatched bases: 4. Germline V gives CDR1 PRHDT, CDR2 FYEKMQ (reference sequence). Here the CDR3 reads CASSSRGWETQYF. Written as DNA, the CDR3 is TGTGCCAGCAGCTCCAGGGGGTGGGAGACCCAGTACTTC.

This clonotype has more than one count but fewer than ten. The chain combines TRBV6-5 with TRBJ2-5, with a possible D match to TRBD2 (7 bases). The germline gives CDR1 MNHEY, CDR2 SVGAGI. The CDR3 sequence is 16 residues long. Trimming pared 6 bases from V and 5 bases from J, leaving 22 bases between. The CDR3 DNA follows: TGTGCCAGCAGCTCGTGGGATGGATCGGGGGGCGAGACCCAGTACTTC. Amino acid sequence: CASSSWDGSGGETQYF.

The chain is built from TRBV24-1 and TRBJ2-5; TRBD2 agrees at 12 bases. V trimming: 1 base; J trimming: 6 bases; junction bases outside the gene matches: 8. This CDR3 is 17 amino acids long. The V gene's germline CDR1 is KGHDR and CDR2 SFDVKD. This chain's CDR3 is CATSDLGTSGRMKTQYF. The CDR3 DNA reads TGTGCCACCAGTGATTTAGGAACTAGCGGGAGGATGAAGACCCAGTACTTC.

The chain couples TRBV5-6 to TRBJ2-1; 7 positions agree with TRBD1. The germline V gene has CDR1 SGHDT and CDR2 YYEEEE. The V and J ends lost 1 base and 5 bases, in that order; junction bases with no gene match: 9. This CDR3 is 16 amino acids long. The CDR3 coding sequence is TGTGCCAGCAGCTTGATTTGGACAGGTGGAGACAATGAGCAGTTCTTC. This sequence encodes CASSLIWTGGDNEQFF.

This clonotype showed up just a few times. V is TRBV12-3 or TRBV12-4 and J is TRBJ1-2, with D unclear. The CDR3 totals 12 residues. Trimming removed 6 bases at V and 8 bases at J, with 13 bases between. CDR3 residues: CASSSRWGGYTF. The CDR3 DNA reads TGTGCCAGCAGCTCACGATGGGGAGGCTACACCTTC.

The chain recombines TRBV5-5 with TRBJ2-7, with 9 bases fitting TRBD1. V trimming: 5 bases; J trimming: 4 bases; junction bases outside the gene matches: 10. Germline CDR1 SGHKS, CDR2 YYEKEE (reference sequence). The CDR3 is 15 residues long. The CDR3 DNA follows: TGTGCCAGCAGTCCCGGCGGGACAGGGATGTACGAGCAGTACTTC. Protein product: CASSPGGTGMYEQYF.

In regard to this clonotype: This sequence may be a read error, since a much larger clone differs from it by one base. The chain employs TRBV20-1 and TRBJ2-1, with unresolved D. The CDR3 spans 13 residues. The germline V gene has CDR1 DFQATT and CDR2 SNEGSKA (reference sequence). Trimming removed 2 bases at V and 13 bases at J, with 18 bases between. The CDR3 is CSARSLNQETQFF. For the CDR3, the DNA is TGCAGTGCTAGATCCCTCAACCAAGAGACCCAGTTCTTC.

The table lists this clonotype with a few counts. The rearrangement links TRBV9 to TRBJ1-2; no clear D gene. The CDR3 runs 13 residues. The germline CDR1 and CDR2 sequences are SGDLS and YYNGEE. Trimming shortened V by 4 bases and J by 4 bases, and 11 bases separated the two germline ends. The DNA of the CDR3 is TGTGCCAGCAGCTCCGGGATCCTCTATGGCTACACCTTC. Its protein is CASSSGILYGYTF.

This clonotype was seen more than once but under ten times. This chain links TRBV30 with TRBJ2-7; 7 bases are a match to TRBD1. The ends lost 0 bases at V and 1 base at J; junction bases unmatched: 6. The CDR3 runs to 15 residues. The germline V gene encodes CDR1 GTSNPN and CDR2 SVGIG (reference sequence). CDR3: CAWSVGGGQSYEQYF. The CDR3 DNA follows: TGTGCCTGGAGTGTGGGTGGGGGACAGTCCTACGAGCAGTACTTC.

The rearrangement uses TRBV20-1 and TRBJ2-2; D is unresolved. This CDR3 spans 13 amino acids. Germline V gene sequence: CDR1 DFQATT, CDR2 SNEGSKA (reference sequence). V lost 6 bases to trimming and J lost 5 bases, with 13 bases between them. The CDR3 protein is CSAVAGDTGELFF. The CDR3 coding sequence is TGCAGTGCAGTAGCCGGTGATACCGGGGAGCTGTTTTTT.

The chain is built from TRBV20-1 and TRBJ2-7, with 9 bases matching TRBD2. Trimming cost V 2 bases and J 7 bases; bases outside gene matches: 12. The CDR3 is 15 residues long. Germline V gives CDR1 DFQATT, CDR2 SNEGSKA (reference sequence). CDR3 in amino acids: CSARRGGRGDNEQYF. The CDR3 DNA reads TGCAGTGCTAGACGTGGCGGGAGGGGCGACAATGAGCAGTACTTC.